This T cell receptor (beta chain) was sequenced in a study of tumor and adjacent non-tumor tissue in lung cancer (dated by TCRdb to between 2017 and 2018). Concerning the study at large: The cohort included around twelve adenocarcinoma, a couple of squamous cell carcinoma and 1 small cell lung cancer patients. The roughly 15 patients were aged roughly 31 to 85 years, included about ten men and 5 women, and had TNM stage I to III disease. In total, sequencing yielded 125,075,908 productive TCRbeta reads, which works out to an average of about 4.2 million reads per sample. The study compared bulk TCRbeta repertoires from lung tumor tissue and matched distant non-tumor lung tissue of approximately 15 lung cancer patients. Some 30 paired specimens, one tumor and one normal lung sample per patient, were profiled by TCRbeta CDR3 sequencing.

Study-wide conclusions, independent of this receptor: TCR diversity was significantly higher in younger patients, and greater tumor TCR diversity was associated with shorter overall survival and shorter disease-free survival. The cohort had only approximately 16 patients, and the authors noted that larger samples and more detailed clinical data are needed. The top 100 clones accounted for a significantly larger cumulative portion of the repertoire in normal lung than in tumor tissue. The methods do not name the sequencing platform or mention unique molecular identifiers. Peripheral blood was not sequenced, so blood TCRbeta repertoires in these lung cancer patients were not examined. Significantly higher TCR diversity (inverse Simpson) was observed in tumor tissue than in normal lung tissue (around 450 vs 150, P = 0.0075, Mann-Whitney U test).

The library was made by multiplex PCR. For sequencing, an Illumina HiSeq 2500 was employed. Following protocols modified from ARM-PCR, the researchers constructed TCRbeta libraries through three rounds of nested PCR with primers (Table S4). PCR products of 200-500 bp were gel-excised and purified with the QIAquick gel extraction kit before sequencing. In the source study's methods: Trimmomatic was used to clean the reads, FLASH merged the cleaned reads into complete CDR3 sequences, and MiTCR assigned the sequences to V(D)J germline segments. VDJtools was used to compute clonal diversity as the inverse Simpson's index. A read counted as productive if the sequence was in-frame and lacked a premature stop codon. TCRdb applied fastp at Q25 and MiXCR to the public reads, then kept only in-frame beta chains. CDR3 protein sequences are deduplicated, and each keeps its most common genes and DNA. What appears here as the V and J calls and clone size reflects TCRdb's work, not the paper's. The sample table lists under 95,000 distinct CDR3 sequences, roughly 80% of them with a count of one. 51% of the sample goes to the ten largest clones.

From a lookup of the germline V gene, CDR1 and CDR2 are MNHEY and SVGAGI. From its cysteine to its phenylalanine, the CDR3 spans 15 amino acids. The retained sequence is limited to the CDR3, 45 bases, with the frame set at the first base. RNA was isolated from bulk, unsorted tissue, and RNA quality was assessed with a NanoDrop ND-1000 and an Agilent 2100. Distant non-tumor tissue taken more than 3 cm from the tumor edge was used as the normal lung sample. The donors were newly diagnosed lung cancer patients admitted for thoracic surgery in China from August to November 2014 who had not received prior chemotherapy. The study excluded patients who had received radiotherapy or chemotherapy before or who had another cancer at the same time. Surgical tissue pieces of 1-2 cm3 were preserved in RNAlater solution and were kept at -80 degrees C until use. Only a few counts were recorded for this clonotype. Its recognized antigen is unknown. Its ends do not fully match the called genes, so a read error is possible.

Here the chain combines TRBV6-5 and TRBJ1-5; a stretch of 8 junction bases matches TRBD1. The sequence was obtained from a man in his sixties with non-small cell lung cancer. The specimen sequenced was distant non-tumor lung tissue. The nucleotides are TGTGCAAGCAGTTACAGCGGACAGGGTAATCAGCCCCAGCATTTT. Protein translation: CASSYSGQGNQPQHF.